The rows below give T cell receptor beta chains drawn from one sample of a study of T cells in localized non-small cell lung cancer. Here immunoSEQ multiplex PCR was the method, and the copy in TCRdb shows in-frame clones only, minus some. The sample has about 24,000 clones, about 87% seen once. The sample consisted of peripheral blood mononuclear cells, taken before any cancer treatment. These TCRs come from a woman aged 40-69 years with stage III lung adenocarcinoma. Each CDR3 is given with its conserved first and last residue. Fields, in order: clone size, V gene, J gene, CDR3 protein. A row's size may be missing; if present it is once, few, many or a size class.

>NA|TRBV27|TRBJ2-7
CASSPQGAGEQYF
>NA|TRBV30|TRBJ1-1
CAWSLMNTEAFF
>NA|TRBV19|TRBJ1-1
CASSIGVNTEAFF
>NA|TRBV7-9|TRBJ2-2
CASSFISGSWDGELFF
>NA|TRBV15|TRBJ2-5
CATSPDRQETQYF
>NA|TRBV10-1|TRBJ1-3
CASSDGQGASGNTIYF
>NA|TRBV7-2|TRBJ2-3
CASSLAGTSGSTDTQYF
>NA|TRBV11-2|TRBJ1-1
CASSPNALGITVMNTEAFF
>NA|TRBV5-4|TRBJ2-5
CASSLRTSGVQETQYF
>NA|TRBV5-4|TRBJ2-7
CASSLAGGPFSSSEQYF
>NA|TRBV18|TRBJ2-3
CASSYSSGTDTQYF
>once|TRBV19|TRBJ1-1
CASSTLLQVGNRAFF
>NA|TRBV5-3|TRBJ1-1
CARSFLGGGGDTEAFF
>NA|TRBV7-6|TRBJ2-5
CASSATQPYVAGVGETQYF